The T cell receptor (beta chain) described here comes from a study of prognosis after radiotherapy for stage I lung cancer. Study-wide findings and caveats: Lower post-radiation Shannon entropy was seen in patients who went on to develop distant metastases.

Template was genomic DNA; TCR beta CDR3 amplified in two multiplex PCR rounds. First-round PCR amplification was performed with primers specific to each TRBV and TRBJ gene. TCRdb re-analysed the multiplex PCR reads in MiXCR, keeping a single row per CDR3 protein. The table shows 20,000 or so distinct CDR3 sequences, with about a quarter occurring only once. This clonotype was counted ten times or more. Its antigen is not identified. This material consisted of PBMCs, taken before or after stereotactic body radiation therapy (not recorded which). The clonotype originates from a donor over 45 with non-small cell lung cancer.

CDR3 nucleotides: TGCGCCAGCAGCTCCAACCATGGACAGGGGCTCGAAAAACTGTTTTTT. Its translation: CASSSNHGQGLEKLFF. The rearrangement uses TRBV5-1 and TRBJ1-4; 9 bases line up with TRBD1. The CDR3 runs to 16 residues. V was clipped by 3 bases and J by 8 bases; unmatched bases: 11. Germline values: CDR1 SGHRS, CDR2 YFSETQ.